Listed here are 2 T cell receptor beta chains from one sample, sequenced in a study of blood T cell repertoires in COVID-19. TCRdb's copy holds only in-frame clones and misses some; the assay was immunoSEQ multiplex PCR. This table holds 120,000 or so clones, 55% to 75% found once. Source material: peripheral blood. Source of these receptors: a human donor with acute or convalescent COVID-19. The donor label of this sample is uncertain.

This chain links TRBV7-3 with TRBJ1-1; a weak D match, TRBD1 (6 bases). CDR1 and CDR2 from the germline V gene are SGHTA and FQGTGA. The germline V and J ends were trimmed by 5 bases and 3 bases, with 13 bases remaining between them. The CDR3 is 14 amino acids. This CDR3 is CASSLQGGDTEAFF. As DNA, the CDR3 is TGTGCCAGCAGCCTACAGGGAGGGGACACTGAAGCTTTCTTT. Filled out from reference TRBV7-3 and TRBJ1-1, the complete variable domain reads GAGVSQTPSNKVTEKGKYVELRCDPISGHTALYWYRQSLGQGPEFLIYFQGTGAADDSGLPNDRFFAVRPEGSVSTLKIQRTERGDSAVYLCASSLQGGDTEAFFGQGTRLTVV.

The chain has TRBV6-1 and TRBJ1-1; no definite D call. Germline assignment: CDR1 MNHNS and CDR2 SASEGT. This CDR3 contains 11 residues. V was trimmed by 2 bases and J by 11 bases, leaving 9 bases between them. CDR3 DNA sequence: TGTGCCAGCAGTGAAACGAGTAAGGCTTTCTTT. Translation: CASSETSKAFF.